This paragraph reports one TCR beta chain. Its antigen is currently not known. Within one base of it there is no much larger clone, and no base qualities were kept. TCRbeta CDR3 regions were amplified from genomic DNA using the immunoSEQ Assay, a bias-controlled multiplex PCR. The study's processing was this. The number of nucleated cells in each sample was estimated by amplification of reference gene primers within the assay. Sequence reads were collapsed and filtered to measure the absolute abundance of every unique TCRbeta CDR3 rearrangement. For each sample, productive Simpson clonality was calculated as the square root of Simpson's diversity index over productive rearrangements. The table comes from immuneACCESS by way of TCRdb, which keeps in-frame sequences with V and J called. Part of the clones is missing from these tables; in studies checked, under half for an unresolved V gene and the rest for unknown reasons. The D gene and trimming were derived from the DNA, and the V and J assignments and clone size from that table. Recorded for this sample are about 280,000 clones; about 83% of them occurred a single time. About 6.1% of the sample is taken by the ten largest.

In the prospective study, participants were 18 to 89 years old, resided in 20 to 30 geographic areas of the United States, and were enrolled through a virtual design. Cohort assignment in the prospective study relied on participant-reported clinical history from a screening survey and a study questionnaire. Recovered participants in ImmuneRACE Cohort 3 were defined by two consecutive negative NP/OP PCR tests, clearance by a healthcare professional, or resolution of symptoms. In the prospective study, whole blood, serum and a nasopharyngeal or oropharyngeal swab were collected from each participant by mobile phlebotomists. Prospective study participants could optionally give additional blood draws and questionnaires over an approximately two-month period. Prospective study blood samples were shipped either frozen or at room temperature before DNA extraction. The sample belongs to a study of blood T cell repertoires in COVID-19 (dated by TCRdb to about 2020). About the investigation overall: Samples from collaborators originated in the United States, Italy and Spain and spanned both the acute and convalescent phases of COVID-19. The material from the prospective study consisted of cDNA or gDNA derived from T cells, B-cell-depleted T cells, or PBMCs. Subjects who had been exposed to COVID-19, were actively infected with it, or had recovered from it provided the deeply sampled blood TCRbeta repertoires that made up the dataset. The repertoires were released in a freely available public database intended as a resource for research on the immune response to SARS-CoV-2. The samples were drawn from two sources: the first 160 participants of the ongoing ImmuneRACE study, and 1,000 to 1,500 subjects contributed by 6 global collaborators. Sample metadata almost always included a de-identified subject ID, COVID-19 status, age in years and sex. Where available, HLA class I and class II types were obtained from metadata supplied by the sample provider rather than from assay-based typing. What the study reported, not specific to this receptor: The amount of clinical and demographic metadata varied by source and participant and was provided uncurated.

The source of this sequence is a middle-aged woman who had recovered from COVID-19. Sequencing was carried out using PBMCs or T cells enriched from blood (not recorded which).

The sequence in DNA is TGTGCCAGCAGCTTAAACGCACTAGCGGGCTCCTACGAGCAGTACTTC. This codes for CASSLNALAGSYEQYF. Rearrangement joined TRBV7-2 to TRBJ2-7, and 9 bases in between align with TRBD2. For this chain, trimming is 2 bases at the V end and 0 bases at the J end, and the number of junction bases without a gene match is 5. The cysteine opens and the phenylalanine closes a CDR3 of 16 amino acids. The sequence is cut down to CDR3 DNA, 48 bases in frame from base 1. Per the germline V gene, SGHTA is the CDR1 and FQGNSA is the CDR2.